A single sample gave rise to the 5 T cell receptor beta chains below, sequenced in a study of blood T cell repertoires in COVID-19. Using immunoSEQ multiplex PCR, the repertoire was profiled, and TCRdb retains in-frame clones only, with some absent. The sample includes some 48,000 clones, roughly 86% of them seen just once. Sequenced: peripheral blood. These receptors all come from a human donor in a cohort sampled during active COVID-19.

The chain links TRBV27 to TRBJ2-3; 9 bases are shared with TRBD2. The CDR3 totals 16 residues. V shed 6 bases, J shed 7 bases, and the junction held 14 bases outside the gene matches. Germline loops: CDR1 MNHEY, CDR2 SMNVEV (reference sequence). The CDR3 DNA reads as TGTGCCAGCAGCTTAGGGGATAGCGGGAGATTTTATACGCAGTATTTT. Residues: CASSLGDSGRFYTQYF.

The gene calls are TRBV3-1 (or the pseudogene TRBV3-2) and TRBJ1-2, with TRBD1 matching over 7 bases. CDR1 and CDR2 from the germline V gene are LGHDT and YNNKEL (reference sequence). This CDR3 has 16 amino acids. V was clipped by 4 bases and J by 0 bases; unmatched bases: 8. The CDR3 is CASSLRRDRANYGYTF. The CDR3 DNA sequence: TGTGCCAGCAGCCTGAGGAGGGACAGAGCTAACTATGGCTACACCTTC.

The rearrangement uses TRBV4-1 and TRBJ2-2; 13 bases map to TRBD2. The germline CDR1 and CDR2 sequences are MGHRA and YSYEKL. This CDR3 spans 19 amino acids. The junction had 6 bases not matched to a gene; V was cut back by 1 base and J by 1 base. CDR3 sequence: CASSQVGGLAGRNTGELFF. CDR3 bases: TGCGCCAGCAGCCAAGTTGGGGGACTAGCGGGACGGAACACCGGGGAGCTGTTTTTT.

The V gene is TRBV18, the J gene TRBJ1-1, with D unclear. V dropped 1 base and J dropped 0 bases, with 12 bases sitting between them. Germline V gives CDR1 KGHSH, CDR2 LQKENI. The CDR3 has 16 amino acids. The CDR3, as DNA: TGTGCCAGCTCACCACTTGGCAGGAGGGTGAACACTGAAGCTTTCTTT. Protein: CASSPLGRRVNTEAFF.

CDR3 DNA: TGTGCCAGCAGCCTCTGGGACAGGCTAGGGAAACTGTTTTTT. Its protein product is CASSLWDRLGKLFF. This chain links TRBV7-8 with TRBJ1-4; 8 bases fit TRBD1. V shed 5 bases, J shed 11 bases, and the junction held 10 bases outside the gene matches. The CDR3 runs to 14 residues. In germline, CDR1 is SGHVS, CDR2 FQNEAQ.